This TCR beta chain was recovered during a study of early T cells in non-severe SARS-CoV-2 infection. On the study more broadly: Chains stayed unpaired after sequencing of bulk RNA from unsorted whole blood. Study-wide points: Anti-spike CD8 specificities were favored by VDJdb matching, whose results missed private and CD4 specificities.

TCRdb reprocessed the 5' RACE reads via MiXCR and lists one record per CDR3 protein. The sample carries about 64,000 distinct CDR3 sequences, around 13% recorded once. Note on this clonotype: Its matching antigen is unknown.

This CDR3 has 11 residues. Germline assignment: CDR1 SGHAT and CDR2 FQNNGV. Trimming left V 5 bases short and J 8 bases short, with 7 bases between. Here the sequenced sample was whole blood, taken at baseline. The receptor comes from an adult who was a healthcare worker with PCR-confirmed SARS-CoV-2 infection or an uninfected control (not recorded which). The rearrangement joins TRBV11-2 to TRBJ2-1; D is uncertain. The CDR3 reads CASSQYDEQFF. DNA for the CDR3: TGTGCCAGCAGCCAGTACGATGAGCAGTTCTTC.